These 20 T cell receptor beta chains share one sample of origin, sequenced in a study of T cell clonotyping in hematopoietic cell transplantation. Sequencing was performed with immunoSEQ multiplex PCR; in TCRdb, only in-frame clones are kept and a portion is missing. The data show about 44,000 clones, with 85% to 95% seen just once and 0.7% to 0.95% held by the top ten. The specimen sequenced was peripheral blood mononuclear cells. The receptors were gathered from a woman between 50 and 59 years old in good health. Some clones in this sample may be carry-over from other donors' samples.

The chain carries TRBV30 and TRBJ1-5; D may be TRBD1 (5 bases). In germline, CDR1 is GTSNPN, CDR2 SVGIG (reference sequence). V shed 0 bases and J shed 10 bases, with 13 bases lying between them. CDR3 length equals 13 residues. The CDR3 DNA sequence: TGTGCCTGGAGTGTAGACAGAATCGAACCCCAGCATTTT. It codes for CAWSVDRIEPQHF.

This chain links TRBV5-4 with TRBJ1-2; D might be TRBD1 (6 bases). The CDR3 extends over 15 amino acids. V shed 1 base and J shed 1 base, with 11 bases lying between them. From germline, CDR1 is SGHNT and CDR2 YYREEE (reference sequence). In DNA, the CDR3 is TGTGCCAGCAGCTTGTATCAGGGGTTTAACTATGGCTACACCTTC. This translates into CASSLYQGFNYGYTF.

CDR3 protein: CASSQVTQGAEPQHF. CDR3 coding DNA: TGCGCCAGCAGCCAAGTTACGCAGGGGGCAGAGCCCCAGCATTTT. The chain employs TRBV4-1 and TRBJ1-5, with TRBD1 matching over 8 bases. The CDR3 is 15 amino acids. After removal of 1 base from V and 8 bases from J, the junction contained 7 bases not matched to a gene. Germline V gives CDR1 MGHRA, CDR2 YSYEKL.

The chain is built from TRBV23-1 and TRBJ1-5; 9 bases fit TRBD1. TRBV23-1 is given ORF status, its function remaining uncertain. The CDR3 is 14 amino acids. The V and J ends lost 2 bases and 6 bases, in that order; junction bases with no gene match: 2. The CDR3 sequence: CASSQDRGGQPQHF. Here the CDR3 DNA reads TGCGCCAGCAGTCAAGACAGGGGGGGTCAGCCCCAGCATTTT.

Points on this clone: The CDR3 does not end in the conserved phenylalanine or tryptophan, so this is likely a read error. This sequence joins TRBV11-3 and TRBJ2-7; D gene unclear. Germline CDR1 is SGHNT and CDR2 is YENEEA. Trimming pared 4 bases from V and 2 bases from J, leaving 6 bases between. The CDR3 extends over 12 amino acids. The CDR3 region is CASSSGTYEQYL. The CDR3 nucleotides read TGTGCCAGCAGCTCTGGCACCTACGAGCAGTACTTA.

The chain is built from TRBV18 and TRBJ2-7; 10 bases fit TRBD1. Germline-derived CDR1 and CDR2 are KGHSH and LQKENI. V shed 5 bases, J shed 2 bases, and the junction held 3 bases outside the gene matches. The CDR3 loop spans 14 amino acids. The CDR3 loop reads CASSVDRGTYEQYF. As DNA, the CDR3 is TGTGCCAGCTCAGTGGACAGGGGGACCTACGAGCAGTACTTC.

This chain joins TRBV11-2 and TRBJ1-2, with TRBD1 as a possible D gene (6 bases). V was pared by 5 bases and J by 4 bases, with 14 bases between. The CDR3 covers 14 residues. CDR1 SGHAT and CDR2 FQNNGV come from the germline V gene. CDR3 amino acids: CASSAPWTAYGYTF. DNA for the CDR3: TGTGCCAGCAGCGCTCCTTGGACAGCCTATGGCTACACCTTC.

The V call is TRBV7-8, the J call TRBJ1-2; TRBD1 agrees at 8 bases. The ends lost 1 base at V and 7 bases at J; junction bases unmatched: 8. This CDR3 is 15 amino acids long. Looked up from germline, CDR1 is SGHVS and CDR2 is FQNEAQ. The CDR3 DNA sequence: TGTGCCAGCAGCTTAGAACGGGGACAGGCCGCTGGCTACACCTTC. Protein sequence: CASSLERGQAAGYTF. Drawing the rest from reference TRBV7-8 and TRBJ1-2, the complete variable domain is GAGVSQSPRYKVAKRGQDVALRCDPISGHVSLFWYQQALGQGPEFLTYFQNEAQLDKSGLPSDRFFAERPEGSVSTLKIQRTQQEDSAVYLCASSLERGQAAGYTFGSGTRLTVV.

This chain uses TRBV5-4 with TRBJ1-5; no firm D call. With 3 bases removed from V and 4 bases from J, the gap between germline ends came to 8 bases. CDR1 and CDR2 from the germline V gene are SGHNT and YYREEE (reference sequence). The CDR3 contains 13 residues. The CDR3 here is CASSSDPNQPQHF. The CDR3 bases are TGTGCCAGCAGCTCGGACCCGAATCAGCCCCAGCATTTT.

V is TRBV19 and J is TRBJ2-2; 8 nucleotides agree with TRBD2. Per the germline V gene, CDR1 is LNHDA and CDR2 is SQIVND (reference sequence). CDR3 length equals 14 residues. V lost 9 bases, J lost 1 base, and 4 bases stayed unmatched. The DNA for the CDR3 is TGTGCCAGCCAAAGCGGGGGGAACACCGGGGAGCTGTTTTTT. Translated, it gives CASQSGGNTGELFF.

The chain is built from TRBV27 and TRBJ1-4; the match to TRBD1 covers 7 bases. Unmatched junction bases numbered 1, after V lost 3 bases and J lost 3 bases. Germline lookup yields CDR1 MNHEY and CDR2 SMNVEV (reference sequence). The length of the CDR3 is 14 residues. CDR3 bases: TGTGCCAGCAGTTTTCAGGGGGCTAATGAAAAACTGTTTTTT. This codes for CASSFQGANEKLFF.

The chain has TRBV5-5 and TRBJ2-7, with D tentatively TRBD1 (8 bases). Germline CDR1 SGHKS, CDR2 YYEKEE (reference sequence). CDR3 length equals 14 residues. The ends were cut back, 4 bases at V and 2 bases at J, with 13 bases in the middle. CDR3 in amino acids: CASSSGTGPYEQYF. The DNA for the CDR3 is TGTGCCAGCAGCAGCGGGACAGGCCCCTACGAGCAGTACTTC. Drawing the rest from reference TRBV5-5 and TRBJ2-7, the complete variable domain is DAGVTQSPTHLIKTRGQQVTLRCSPISGHKSVSWYQQVLGQGPQFIFQYYEKEERGRGNFPDRFSARQFPNYSSELNVNALLLGDSALYLCASSSGTGPYEQYFGPGTRLTVT.

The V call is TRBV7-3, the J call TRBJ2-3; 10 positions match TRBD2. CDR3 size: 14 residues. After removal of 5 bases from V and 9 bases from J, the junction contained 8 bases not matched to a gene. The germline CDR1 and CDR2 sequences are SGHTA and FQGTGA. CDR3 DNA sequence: TGTGCCAGCAGCCAGCGGGGGGGCGGGTTAACGCAGTATTTT. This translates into CASSQRGGGLTQYF.

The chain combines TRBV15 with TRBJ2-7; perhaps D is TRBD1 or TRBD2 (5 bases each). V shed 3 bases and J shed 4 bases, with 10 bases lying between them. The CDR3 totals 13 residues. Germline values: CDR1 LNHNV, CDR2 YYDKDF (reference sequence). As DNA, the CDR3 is TGTGCCACCAGCAGCGGGGACCTTTACGAGCAGTACTTC. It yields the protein CATSSGDLYEQYF.

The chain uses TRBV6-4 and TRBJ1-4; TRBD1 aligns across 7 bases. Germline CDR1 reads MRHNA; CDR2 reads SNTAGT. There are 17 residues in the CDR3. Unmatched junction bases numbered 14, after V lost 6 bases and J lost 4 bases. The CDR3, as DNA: TGTGCCAGCAGATCAACAGGGGTGGCGGAGGGTAATGAAAAACTGTTTTTT. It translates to CASRSTGVAEGNEKLFF.

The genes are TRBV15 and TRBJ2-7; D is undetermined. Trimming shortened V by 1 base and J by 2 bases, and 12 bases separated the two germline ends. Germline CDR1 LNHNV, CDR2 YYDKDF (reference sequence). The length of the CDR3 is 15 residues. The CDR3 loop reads CATSRGGLLAYEQYF. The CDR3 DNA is TGTGCCACCAGCAGAGGTGGCCTTTTGGCCTACGAGCAGTACTTC. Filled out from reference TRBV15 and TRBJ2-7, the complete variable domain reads DAMVIQNPRYQVTQFGKPVTLSCSQTLNHNVMYWYQQKSSQAPKLLFHYYDKDFNNEADTPDNFQSRRPNTSFCFLDIRSPGLGDTAMYLCATSRGGLLAYEQYFGPGTRLTVT.

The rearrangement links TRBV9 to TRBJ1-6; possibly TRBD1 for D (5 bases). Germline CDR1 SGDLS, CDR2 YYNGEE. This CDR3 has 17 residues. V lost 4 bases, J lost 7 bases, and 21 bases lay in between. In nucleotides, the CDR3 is TGTGCCAGCAGCTCCGGGGGGGATGTCCGACCAAATTCACCCCTCCACTTT. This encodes CASSSGGDVRPNSPLHF.

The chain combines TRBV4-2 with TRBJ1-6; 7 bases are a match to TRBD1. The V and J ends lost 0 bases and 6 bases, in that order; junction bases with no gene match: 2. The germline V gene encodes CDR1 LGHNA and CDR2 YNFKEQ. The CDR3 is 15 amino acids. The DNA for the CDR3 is TGTGCCAGCAGCCAAGAGGACAGGAGTAATTCACCCCTCCACTTT. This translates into CASSQEDRSNSPLHF.

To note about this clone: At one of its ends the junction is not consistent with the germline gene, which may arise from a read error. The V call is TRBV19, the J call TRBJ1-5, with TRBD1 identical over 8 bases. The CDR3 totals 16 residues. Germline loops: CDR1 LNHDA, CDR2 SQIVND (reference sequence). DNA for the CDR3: TGTGCCAGCAGTAAGGAGACAGGGGTCCCAAATCAGCCCCAGCATTTT. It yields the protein CASSKETGVPNQPQHF.

The CDR3 sequence is CASSVDSAPDYGYTF. For the CDR3, the DNA is TGTGCCAGCAGTGTCGACAGCGCGCCAGACTATGGCTACACCTTC. The genes are TRBV27 and TRBJ1-2; maybe TRBD1 (5 bases). The CDR3 is 15 residues long. Germline-derived CDR1 and CDR2 are MNHEY and SMNVEV (reference sequence). Trimming pared 5 bases from V and 3 bases from J, leaving 16 bases between.